The clone carrying this T cell receptor (beta chain) has more than one count but fewer than ten. The sample comes from a study of blood T cells in healthy people across ages. About the research overall: T cells yielded about one barcoded beta molecule per two cells through template switching.

A second PCR of 7 to 11 cycles used a sample-barcoded 5' primer and a J-beta primer mix. The template-switch adaptor, which had 12 random nucleotides, put a tag on each cDNA molecule. Sequencing of every sample gave 2.5 million or more CDR3-containing paired-end reads. TCRdb processed the 5' RACE reads anew with MiXCR; each CDR3 protein has one entry. The table has fewer than 2,000,000 distinct CDR3 sequences, roughly 32% seen once. The CDR3 is 18 residues long. Germline V gene lookup returns CDR1 SEHNR and CDR2 FQNEAQ (reference sequence). The V gene lost 5 bases and the J gene lost 4 bases, with 25 bases spanning the gap.

The sample taken for sequencing was blood. The rearrangement joins TRBV7-9 to TRBJ2-3, with D perhaps TRBD1 (7 bases). The clonotype originates from a woman aged 25 to 39 in good health. For the CDR3, the DNA is TGTGCCAGCAGCGGATTGTCATCTGGCAGGGGGGCGGCAGATACGCAGTATTTT. It yields the protein CASSGLSSGRGAADTQYF.